This T cell receptor (beta chain) originates from a study of cytomegalovirus exposure and HLA in healthy donors (TCRdb year 2017). For the study in its entirety: According to an earlier analysis of 550 to 750 of the donors, about 179 million T cells yielded 117 million unique TCR beta sequences and about 300 Gb of sequence data. An early release that covered approximately 600 HLA-typed donors contained approximately 300 gigabases of sequencing data and tens of millions of unique TCR sequences. Among the roughly 410 genotyped donors, 81% belonged to the genetic ancestry cluster associated with self-reported Caucasian donors. The aim of the study was to test whether cataloging public T cell receptors could identify signatures of past pathogen exposure. Using immunosequencing, the study profiled T cell repertoires from 500 to 800 subjects and related those repertoires to cytomegalovirus serostatus. Besides the first cohort of about 730 subjects, a separate validation cohort made up of 90 to 150 different subjects was used. The study combined high-throughput TCR immunosequencing, statistical association of individual TCRs with disease status, and machine learning to predict cytomegalovirus infection status. To study patterns of TCR occurrence, a later analysis re-analyzed previously published TCR beta repertoires from several hundred donors and added high-resolution HLA genotyping. The later analysis used no new phenotypic data to find candidate immune exposures, relying instead on TCR beta sequences and their occurrence across donors. To decide whether each TCR beta V gene segment behaved as functional or pseudogenic, an earlier analysis of nearly 600 of the donors relied on high-throughput TCR beta sequencing. Donor age, sex, ethnicity and CMV serostatus were compiled alongside the repertoire data. A later genetic analysis used genome-wide SNP genotypes for about 60% of the 666 donors, treating that subset as a discovery cohort. All discovery cohort repertoires had been generated using a single sequencing platform. Both class I and class II loci were covered by HLA typing, at four-digit resolution. Typing coverage varied by locus: roughly 620-640 donors for A, B, C, DRB1 and DQB1; more than 500 for DQA1; over 600 for DPA1; fewer than 480 for DPB1. Four to six DR-DQ haplotypes were handled as single units for association and clustering, since linkage in the cohort was strong. Across 398 genotyped donors of the cohort, an average of roughly 250,000 unique TCR beta nucleotide sequences per donor were sequenced, and 15% to 20% of those sequences were non-productive. Results and caveats for the whole study, not just this receptor: CMV serostatus was the only immune exposure information available for the cohort. Sequencing depth was assumed to be roughly uniform across donors in the presence/absence analyses, though that assumption may not hold. Most TCR sequences were observed very rarely across donors, whereas some public TCRs were present in many individuals. In both the original and validation cohorts, the classifier was reported to diagnose cytomegalovirus status with high specificity and sensitivity. A later analysis found that HLA-associated TCR beta chains were more clonally expanded and had lower generation probabilities than equally common non-associated chains. Because counts were too low, about 17 rarely observed V segments, including chromosome 9 orphons, were excluded from the earlier analysis of 587 of the donors. When HLA alleles, especially DR and DQ, strongly co-occurred, attributing TCR associations to individual alleles was difficult. A further reported finding was that TCR beta sequences accurately predicted the HLA-A and HLA-B alleles for most subjects in the first cohort. Correlated functional status among segregating V segments might reflect linkage disequilibrium, but an unknown experimental factor could not be ruled out. The sequencing pipeline was judged likely to have produced a cluster of highly shared sequence variants as a technical artifact. At a false discovery rate of 0.05, a later analysis linked around 15,000 TCR beta sequences to specific HLA alleles. According to a later analysis, parvovirus B19, influenza, CMV and Epstein-Barr virus appeared linked to several top co-occurrence clusters. Only TCR beta chains were sequenced in this cohort, and the absence of alpha or paired-chain data limited detectable features. In a later genetic analysis, a missense DCLRE1C variant was associated with V-gene and J-gene trimming of TCR beta chains, and the association was replicated in an independent cohort. In an earlier analysis of some 500 of the donors, most TCR beta V segments appeared in productive rearrangements about 90% or about 30% of the time, broadly matching IMGT annotations. The study listed 164 TCR beta chains as associated with cytomegalovirus. A few of the identified cytomegalovirus-associated TCR beta chains were confirmed in vitro to be specific for cytomegalovirus antigens. Because some donors lacked HLA typing at each locus, the association tests relied only on the typed subset. According to a later analysis, most CMV-associated TCR beta chains appeared to be HLA-restricted, and the HLA associations seemed to be driven largely by CMV exposure. The authors suggested that the approach could potentially be generalized to other disease states and immunological phenotypes. According to a later analysis, TCR association rates differed among HLA loci, with DRB1 alleles showing the most associated TCRs and HLA-C alleles showing the fewest. In a later genetic analysis, fewer N-insertions in productive TCRs were reported among donors in an Asian-associated ancestry cluster than the approximately 710-donor mean.

In its sample, this clone was seen once. Its antigen has not been determined. Base qualities were left out, and no much larger clone turns up one base away. In the same sample, other DNA sequences code for this CDR3. Library creation used the immunoSEQ multiplex PCR assay. For the multiplex PCR, a mixture combining 60 forward primers for TCR Vbeta segments and 13 reverse primers for TCR Jbeta segments was used. A multiplex PCR assay on genomic DNA amplified the CDR3 region of rearranged TCR beta genes. On the Illumina HiSeq System, the amplified TCR beta libraries were sequenced as 87-base-pair reads. The authors' analysis ran thus. A later analysis tallied approximately 87 million unique TCR beta chains across the 610 or so repertoires, and some 12 million of those chains were shared by two or more donors. To remove PCR and sequencing errors, raw reads were error-corrected and collapsed into unique sequences using a nearest-neighbor algorithm that merged closely related sequences. Alignment of CDR3 sequences to IMGT reference sequences was used to assign V, D and J gene segments. For a sequence to be retained, at least a six-nucleotide match to both a V gene segment and a J gene segment was required. A rearrangement counted as productive if the CDR3 had no stop codons and remained in frame with V and J, and every other rearrangement counted as non-productive. CDR3 was defined according to IMGT convention as the region running from the second conserved V-encoded cysteine to the conserved J-encoded phenylalanine. In an earlier analysis of around 600 of the donors, sequences lacking an unambiguous match to a single V gene segment were excluded. An earlier analysis of several hundred of the donors called V segments functional above 56.7% productive rearrangements and segregating when the between-donor standard deviation exceeded 5%. To diagnose cytomegalovirus status from the catalog of TCR beta chain sequences, a statistical classification framework was built. In a later analysis, TCR nucleotide sequences were compared against IMGT/GENE-DB human TR gene sequences so that V and J genes could be assigned. The TCRdist pipeline was used in a later analysis to assign CDR3 sequences and most-parsimonious VDJ recombination scenarios. In a later analysis, each TCR beta chain was defined by its CDR3 amino acid sequence together with its V-gene family, and reads without a unique V-gene family were excluded. To address suspected cross-contamination and a sequencing artifact, a later analysis removed 550 to 750 highly shared, low-generation-probability nucleotide sequences. For each public chain, a later analysis derived a clonal expansion index from normalized ranks of inferred template counts within each repertoire. A later analysis computed generation probabilities with a VDJ recombination model fitted to out-of-frame rearrangements, and checked the results against IGoR. In a later analysis, TCR-TCR, TCR-HLA and TCR-CMV co-occurrence was scored with hypergeometric tests, and a repertoire-size bias correction was applied to TCR pairs. In a later analysis, false discovery rates were estimated by permuting HLA or CMV assignments 20 times. A later analysis grouped co-occurring TCRs with DBSCAN, adding TCRdist sequence similarity when clustering within HLA-allele-positive subsets. Repertoires with fewer than 30,000 or more than 120,000 public chains, plus five repertoires with anomalous nucleotide sharing, were excluded from co-occurrence clustering. Not all clones reach the TCRdb copy of this immuneACCESS table, which keeps in-frame sequences only. Checked studies attribute under half of the gap to unresolved V genes and leave the rest unexplained. V and J calls and clone size are copied from that table; D and trimming were computed from the DNA. This sample is represented by 200,000 or so clones; over 80% of them were singletons. The top ten clones comprise 0.71% of the sample.

The cohort was made up of several hundred healthy bone marrow donors. At the time of sampling, all cohort members were nominally healthy, though unrecorded immune exposures were likely present. The donor tested CMV seronegative, placing the donor among the 350 to 400 seronegative members of the cohort. A peripheral blood sample was provided by each donor, and peripheral blood mononuclear cells were used for TCR beta sequencing. The Qiagen DNeasy Blood Extraction Kit was used to extract genomic DNA from the blood cell samples. The source of this sequence is a boy between 2 and 10 years old in good health and CMV-seronegative. The sample consisted of PBMCs.

CDR3 reads: CASSPSGRGTGELFF. The DNA is TGCGCCAGCAGCCCGTCGGGCAGGGGAACCGGGGAGCTGTTTTTT. The chain joins TRBV5-1 to TRBJ2-2; the D gene is perhaps TRBD1, from 6 matching bases. V gives up 4 bases and J gives up 5 bases, and the segment between their germline ends measures 15 bases. There are 15 amino acids in the CDR3, from cysteine to phenylalanine inclusive. Of the read, only the CDR3 DNA is kept; its 45 bases are in frame from base 1. The germline V gene yields SGHRS for CDR1 and YFSETQ for CDR2.